One and the same sample provided the 14 T cell receptor beta chains below, sequenced in a study of technical replicates of blood from several donors. Sequencing was performed with immunoSEQ multiplex PCR; in TCRdb, only in-frame clones are kept and a portion is missing. The sample lists about 94,000 clones; 95% were seen once. Source material: T cells isolated from PBMCs. These TCRs come from a human donor in good health.

A word on this clone: Other DNA sequences in the sample encode the same CDR3. V usage is TRBV27 and J usage is TRBJ1-1; D not certain. The germline gives CDR1 MNHEY, CDR2 SMNVEV (reference sequence). V was cut by 2 bases and J by 1 base, with 8 bases left in between. CDR3 length equals 14 residues. The CDR3 DNA reads TGTGCCAGCAGTTTAACCGGTGGGAACACTGAAGCTTTCTTT. It yields the protein CASSLTGGNTEAFF.

V usage is TRBV27 and J usage is TRBJ1-1; unclear D gene. V gave up 0 bases and J gave up 5 bases, with 13 bases separating them. CDR3 length equals 15 residues. Per germline, CDR1 MNHEY and CDR2 SMNVEV (reference sequence). CDR3 in amino acids: CASSLSPSGETEAFF. CDR3 nucleotides: TGTGCCAGCAGTTTATCCCCAAGCGGAGAGACTGAAGCTTTCTTT.

This clone was counted a single time. V gene TRBV7-2 combines with J gene TRBJ1-5, with no clear D. The CDR3 is 13 amino acids. CDR1 and CDR2 from the germline V gene are SGHTA and FQGNSA. V was trimmed by 2 bases and J by 5 bases, leaving 7 bases between them. CDR3 bases: TGTGCCAGCAGCTTATCATTTGATCAGCCCCAGCATTTT. Protein product: CASSLSFDQPQHF.

V is TRBV11-2 and J is TRBJ2-4; 11 positions match TRBD1. CDR3 length: 13 residues. Looked up from germline, CDR1 is SGHAT and CDR2 is FQNNGV. V gave up 3 bases and J gave up 15 bases; unmatched junction bases: 7. CDR3 sequence reads: CASSFDTGTGGYF. The CDR3 bases are TGTGCCAGCAGCTTCGATACCGGGACAGGGGGGTACTTC. The entire variable domain, with the rest obtained from reference TRBV11-2 and TRBJ2-4, is as follows: EAGVAQSPRYKIIEKRQSVAFWCNPISGHATLYWYQQILGQGPKLLIQFQNNGVVDDSQLPKDRFSAERLKGVDSTLKIQPAKLEDSAVYLCASSFDTGTGGYFGAGTRLSVL.

The chain couples TRBV12-5 to TRBJ1-4, with 7 bases lining up with TRBD1. V trimming: 0 bases; J trimming: 0 bases; junction bases outside the gene matches: 7. Germline assignment: CDR1 LGHNT and CDR2 FRNRAP. The CDR3 consists of 18 residues. CDR3 region: CASGLVRTGESTNEKLFF. As DNA, the CDR3 is TGTGCTAGTGGTTTGGTAAGGACAGGAGAATCAACTAATGAAAAACTGTTTTTT.

The rearrangement links TRBV6-5 to TRBJ1-1, with TRBD1 as a possible D gene (6 bases). The length of the CDR3 is 14 residues. CDR1 and CDR2 from the germline V gene are MNHEY and SVGAGI. V shed 2 bases and J shed 0 bases, with 7 bases lying between them. CDR3 protein: CASSYGDMNTEAFF. The CDR3 bases are TGTGCCAGCAGTTACGGGGACATGAACACTGAAGCTTTCTTT.

The V call is TRBV18, the J call TRBJ1-3; tentatively, D is TRBD1 (5 bases). The V gene's germline CDR1 is KGHSH and CDR2 LQKENI. Trimming shortened V by 2 bases and J by 2 bases, and 10 bases separated the two germline ends. This CDR3 has 15 amino acids. In DNA, the CDR3 is TGTGCCAGCTCACCATCGGAAGGGGCTGGAAACACCATATATTTT. Translated: CASSPSEGAGNTIYF. Together with reference TRBV18 and TRBJ1-3, the CDR3 gives the full variable domain: NAGVMQNPRHLVRRRGQEARLRCSPMKGHSHVYWYRQLPEEGLKFMVYLQKENIIDESGMPKERFSAEFPKEGPSILRIQQVVRGDSAAYFCASSPSEGAGNTIYFGEGSWLTVV.

Only a few counts were recorded for this clone. The genes are TRBV2 and TRBJ1-1; D is possibly TRBD1 (6 bases). V was shortened by 6 bases and J by 3 bases, with 11 bases between the two germline ends. This CDR3 region has 13 residues. The germline gives CDR1 SNHLY, CDR2 FYNNEI. The CDR3 region is CASSSGDDTEAFF. The CDR3 DNA sequence: TGTGCCAGCAGCTCAGGGGATGACACTGAAGCTTTCTTT.

The chain couples TRBV4-2 to TRBJ1-2; 8 bases map to TRBD1. Germline V gene data show CDR1 as LGHNA and CDR2 as YNFKEQ. This CDR3 is built from 17 residues. Losses at the gene ends were 7 bases for V and 6 bases for J; bases not matched to a gene: 19. CDR3 region: CASKYLGTGQLRDGYTF. The CDR3 DNA follows: TGTGCCAGCAAGTACCTGGGGACAGGCCAATTACGGGATGGCTACACCTTC.

This chain links TRBV30 with TRBJ2-3, with 7 bases identical to TRBD1. V shed 2 bases, J shed 4 bases, and the junction held 0 bases outside the gene matches. The CDR3 runs 12 residues. Germline lookup yields CDR1 GTSNPN and CDR2 SVGIG (reference sequence). The CDR3 is CAWSRGPDTQYF. The CDR3 DNA sequence: TGTGCCTGGAGTAGGGGGCCAGATACGCAGTATTTT.

The chain is built from TRBV30 and TRBJ1-4; D uncertain. The CDR3 is made up of 12 amino acids. The germline V and J ends were trimmed by 7 bases and 6 bases, with 12 bases remaining between them. Germline V lookup: CDR1 GTSNPN, CDR2 SVGIG (reference sequence). CDR3 sequence reads: CASGLRHEKLFF. The CDR3 DNA reads as TGTGCCTCGGGATTAAGGCATGAAAAACTGTTTTTT.

This chain connects TRBV6-1 to TRBJ2-2; 7 bases are a match to TRBD2. V dropped 6 bases and J dropped 0; count of bases not matched to a gene: 1. Germline assignment: CDR1 MNHNS and CDR2 SASEGT. The length of the CDR3 is 14 residues. CDR3 residues: CASRGLANTGELFF. The CDR3 DNA follows: TGTGCCAGCAGAGGACTAGCGAACACCGGGGAGCTGTTTTTT.

The rearrangement joins TRBV7-9 to TRBJ1-3; D is unresolved. Trimming removed 9 bases at V and 6 bases at J, with 9 bases between. Germline CDR1 and CDR2: SEHNR and FQNEAQ (reference sequence). The CDR3 has 11 residues. The CDR3: CASGGQNTIYF. As DNA, the CDR3 is TGTGCCAGTGGCGGGCAAAACACCATATATTTT. The entire variable domain, with the rest obtained from reference TRBV7-9 and TRBJ1-3, is as follows: DTGVSQNPRHKITKRGQNVTFRCDPISEHNRLYWYRQTLGQGPEFLTYFQNEAQLEKSRLLSDRFSAERPKGSFSTLEIQRTEQGDSAMYLCASGGQNTIYFGEGSWLTVV.

V usage is TRBV6-5 and J usage is TRBJ2-3, with 8 bases identical to TRBD2. The CDR3 runs 15 residues. V dropped 5 bases and J dropped 5; count of bases not matched to a gene: 9. Germline loops: CDR1 MNHEY, CDR2 SVGAGI. CDR3 sequence reads: CASSRRTSGRDTQYF. CDR3 in DNA: TGTGCCAGCAGTCGCCGTACTAGCGGACGAGATACGCAGTATTTT.